This T cell receptor beta chain appears in the sequencing data of a study of regulatory T cells in long-lasting Graves disease. Whole-study findings and limits: Gene preferences differed: TRBV28, TRBJ1-2, TRBJ2-5 in persistent cases.

The authors built TCR beta libraries using iRepertoire HTBI primers and Arm-PCR of CDR3 regions. TCRdb redid the calling of the multiplex PCR reads with MiXCR, one entry per CDR3 protein. The profile covers 300,000 to 400,000 distinct CDR3 sequences, with roughly 17% appearing a single time and about 27% taken by the ten largest. The CDR3 is 14 residues long. Germline V CDR1 and CDR2: SGHNT, YENEEA. The V end lost 1 base, the J end lost 3 bases, and 6 bases lay between the germline ends. Indicated time point: newly diagnosed GD, antithyroid drugs for less than 3 months. Making the TCR library involved RNA that had been extracted from PBMCs. This clonotype appeared many times. As yet, its antigen is unknown. This same sample was also taken into another study, of T cells in Graves' hyperthyroidism and ophthalmopathy.

The sample was peripheral blood mononuclear cells (PBMCs), taken at new diagnosis, from a patient treated with antithyroid drugs. The TCR sequence derives from a man aged 35-49 years with Graves disease. The chain joins TRBV11-3 to TRBJ2-2; D not resolved. The CDR3 DNA is TGTGCCAGCAGCTTAGGGCAGTACACCGGGGAGCTGTTTTTT. Amino acid sequence: CASSLGQYTGELFF.